The present TCR beta chain was sequenced within a study of T cells in Graves' hyperthyroidism and ophthalmopathy. Whole-study context: Peripheral blood was collected at initial diagnosis, before any treatment.

J was trimmed by 10 bases and V by 1 base; bases with no gene match: 2. This CDR3 spans 12 amino acids. Germline V lookup: CDR1 DFQATT, CDR2 SNEGSKA (reference sequence). This clonotype showed up just a few times. The CDR3 regions of TCR beta were amplified from RNA transcripts. HTBI primers drove first-round RT-PCR of the TCR CDR3. TCRdb processed the multiplex PCR reads anew with MiXCR; each CDR3 protein has one entry. Here the sample spans 250,000 to 300,000 distinct CDR3 sequences, roughly a fifth being singletons. The clonotype comes from a man aged 45 to 65 with Graves' ophthalmopathy. Sequencing was performed on blood. This chain links TRBV20-1 with TRBJ1-2; 11 bases agree with TRBD1. Here the CDR3 reads CSARGTGGVYTF. Written as DNA, the CDR3 is TGCAGTGCTAGAGGGACAGGGGGCGTCTACACCTTC.